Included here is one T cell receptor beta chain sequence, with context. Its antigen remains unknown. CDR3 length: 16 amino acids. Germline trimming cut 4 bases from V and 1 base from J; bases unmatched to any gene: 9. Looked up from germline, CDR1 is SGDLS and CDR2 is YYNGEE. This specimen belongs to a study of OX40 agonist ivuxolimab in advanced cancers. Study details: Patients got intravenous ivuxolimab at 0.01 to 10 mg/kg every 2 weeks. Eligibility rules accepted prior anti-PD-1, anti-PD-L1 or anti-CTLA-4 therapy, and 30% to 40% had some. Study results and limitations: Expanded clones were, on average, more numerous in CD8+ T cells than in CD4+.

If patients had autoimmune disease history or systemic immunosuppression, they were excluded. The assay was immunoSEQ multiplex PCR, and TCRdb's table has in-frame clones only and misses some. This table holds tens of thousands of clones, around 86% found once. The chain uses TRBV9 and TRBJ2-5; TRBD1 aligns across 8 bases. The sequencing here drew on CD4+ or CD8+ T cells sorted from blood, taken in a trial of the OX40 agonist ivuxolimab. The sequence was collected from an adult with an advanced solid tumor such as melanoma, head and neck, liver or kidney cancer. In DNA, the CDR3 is TGTGCCAGCAGCCCAGGACAGGGCAGTTCCCAAGAGACCCAGTACTTC. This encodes CASSPGQGSSQETQYF.